Below, one TCR beta chain is given with its context. The antigen remains undetermined. The entry originates in a study of OX40 agonist ivuxolimab in advanced cancers. About the research overall: Hepatocellular carcinoma, melanoma, renal cell or head and neck cancer affected the dose-escalation patients. Having had anti-PD-1, anti-PD-L1 or anti-CTLA-4 therapy before was allowed, and around 44% had some. Study-level findings and limits: More expanded clones were seen, on average, in CD8+ T cells than in CD4+.

Using immunoSEQ multiplex PCR, the repertoire was profiled, and TCRdb retains in-frame clones only, with some absent. The sample has 57,000 or so clones, approximately 84% seen once; the top ten hold approximately 5%. CDR3 length equals 13 residues. Germline CDR1 and CDR2: WNHNN and SYGVQD (reference sequence). The V end lost 1 base, the J end lost 2 bases, and 4 bases lay between the germline ends. Material: CD4+ or CD8+ T cells sorted from blood, obtained in a trial of the OX40 agonist ivuxolimab. This sequence joins TRBV10-1 and TRBJ2-3; the D is unclear. This sequence was found in an adult with an advanced solid tumor such as melanoma, head and neck, liver or kidney cancer. As DNA, the CDR3 is TGCGCCAGCAGTGAGTTAGCCACAGATACGCAGTATTTT. It yields the protein CASSELATDTQYF.